This passage covers 27 T cell receptor beta chains from one sample sequenced in a study of CD8+ T cells in alopecia areata. TCR sequencing used cDNA made by reverse transcription of extracted RNA. Sequenced by immunoSEQ multiplex PCR; TCRdb stores in-frame clones only, minus some. The sample has hundreds of thousands of clones, roughly 69% seen once; the top ten hold about 1.3%. Sequences were derived from CD4+ T cells sorted from blood, sampled at week 0. Source of these receptors: a human donor with alopecia areata.

A single count supports this clone. The rearrangement joins TRBV30 to TRBJ1-1; tentatively, D is TRBD1 (6 bases). Trimming removed 0 bases at V and 1 base at J, with 12 bases between. Germline V gene lookup returns CDR1 GTSNPN and CDR2 SVGIG (reference sequence). The CDR3 runs 15 residues. As DNA, the CDR3 is TGTGCCTGGAGTGTACAGGGCCTCCAGAACACTGAAGCTTTCTTT. It encodes CAWSVQGLQNTEAFF.

This chain connects TRBV9 to TRBJ1-2; D call uncertain. The CDR3 sequence is 15 residues long. V was trimmed by 0 bases and J by 0 bases, leaving 9 bases between them. Germline values: CDR1 SGDLS, CDR2 YYNGEE. CDR3 coding DNA: TGTGCCAGCAGCGTAGTCGGGTCCTCTAACTATGGCTACACCTTC. The encoded protein is CASSVVGSSNYGYTF.

This clone was detected a few times. The J gene is TRBJ2-7, the V gene TRBV25-1, with D hard to call. The CDR3 consists of 11 residues. Trimming left V 6 bases short and J 0 bases short, with 3 bases between. Per germline, CDR1 MGHDK and CDR2 SYGVNS. The CDR3 bases are TGTGCCAGCAGCCTCTCCTACGAGCAGTACTTC. Amino acid sequence: CASSLSYEQYF.

This chain links TRBV7-2 with TRBJ1-1; 8 nucleotides agree with TRBD1. Germline CDR1 reads SGHTA; CDR2 reads FQGNSA. The CDR3 has 16 residues. Trimming at V came to 4 bases and at J to 1 base, leaving 8 bases not matched to a gene. CDR3 loop: CASSSHLGQANTEAFF. The CDR3 DNA sequence: TGTGCCAGCAGCTCCCATTTGGGACAGGCGAACACTGAAGCTTTCTTT.

V gene TRBV4-3 combines with J gene TRBJ2-1; 9 bases map to TRBD2. CDR3 length: 15 amino acids. Germline V lookup: CDR1 LGHNA, CDR2 YSLEER. V lost 3 bases, J lost 7 bases, and 7 bases stayed unmatched. CDR3 residues: CASSHSGLAGNEQFF. In nucleotides, the CDR3 is TGCGCCAGCAGCCACTCGGGACTAGCAGGGAATGAGCAGTTCTTC.

This clone turned up a few times. The chain combines TRBV7-9 with TRBJ2-2; D gene unclear. There are 14 residues in the CDR3. V gave up 2 bases and J gave up 2 bases, with 6 bases separating them. Germline values: CDR1 SEHNR, CDR2 FQNEAQ (reference sequence). As DNA, the CDR3 is TGTGCCAGCAGCTTACTGACTAACACCGGGGAGCTGTTTTTT. As protein: CASSLLTNTGELFF.

On this clone itself: Additional DNA sequences in this sample encode the identical CDR3. The V gene is TRBV29-1, the J gene TRBJ2-5; D ambiguous. Germline CDR1 and CDR2: SQVTM and ANQGSEA. The CDR3 is 12 residues long. V shed 5 bases and J shed 2 bases, with 9 bases lying between them. The CDR3 spells CSVRQSQETQYF. CDR3 nucleotide sequence: TGCAGCGTTCGTCAGTCTCAAGAGACCCAGTACTTC.

This chain links TRBV5-1 with TRBJ2-5; D not certain. The germline V and J ends were trimmed by 0 bases and 3 bases, with 12 bases remaining between them. The CDR3 extends over 15 amino acids. Germline values: CDR1 SGHRS, CDR2 YFSETQ. In nucleotides, the CDR3 is TGCGCCAGCAGCTTGGCCGCTGGTCGCGAAGAGACCCAGTACTTC. This codes for CASSLAAGREETQYF.

V gene TRBV4-3 combines with J gene TRBJ2-3; D possibly corresponds to TRBD2 (6 bases). V was clipped by 4 bases and J by 2 bases, with 16 bases between them. The CDR3 loop spans 16 amino acids. Germline lookup yields CDR1 LGHNA and CDR2 YSLEER. CDR3 sequence reads: CASSPARRDDTDTQYF. The CDR3, as DNA: TGCGCCAGCAGCCCCGCAAGGCGGGATGACACAGATACGCAGTATTTT.

This clone was found once. V gene TRBV14 combines with J gene TRBJ2-7; D is perhaps TRBD2 (5 bases). This CDR3 spans 14 amino acids. CDR1 and CDR2 (germline): SGHDN, FVKESK. With 1 base removed from V and 2 bases from J, the gap between germline ends came to 9 bases. The CDR3 nucleotides read TGTGCCAGCAGCCAAGGTAGGGAGACCTACGAGCAGTACTTC. Protein: CASSQGRETYEQYF.

This clone appeared once. The chain joins TRBV29-1 to TRBJ2-7; either TRBD1 or TRBD2 may fit D (6 bases each). The CDR3 spans 12 residues. The ends were cut back, 7 bases at V and 4 bases at J, with 14 bases in the middle. CDR1 is SQVTM and CDR2 is ANQGSEA in the germline V gene. The CDR3 DNA is TGCAGCGCTCTACAGGGAGGATACGAGCAGTACTTC. Translation gives CSALQGGYEQYF.

Only a few counts were recorded for this clone. The V and J genes are TRBV27 and TRBJ2-3; D not certain. This CDR3 comprises 14 residues. V shed 9 bases and J shed 2 bases, with 15 bases lying between them. The germline CDR1 and CDR2 sequences are MNHEY and SMNVEV (reference sequence). DNA for the CDR3: TGTGCCAGTACTGCCGGGCGTGTCACAGATACGCAGTATTTT. The encoded protein is CASTAGRVTDTQYF.

The rearrangement links TRBV2 to TRBJ2-5; D unresolved. CDR1 and CDR2 (germline): SNHLY, FYNNEI. This CDR3 spans 14 amino acids. The V end lost 0 bases, the J end lost 1 base, and 6 bases lay between the germline ends. The CDR3 coding sequence is TGTGCCAGCAGTGAAGCGTCCCCCCAAGAGACCCAGTACTTC. Translation gives CASSEASPQETQYF. The full variable domain, completed using reference TRBV2 and TRBJ2-5, is EPEVTQTPSHQVTQMGQEVILRCVPISNHLYFYWYRQILGQKVEFLVSFYNNEISEKSEIFDDQFSVERPDGSNFTLKIRSTKLEDSAMYFCASSEASPQETQYFGPGTRLLVL.

This clone was picked up a small number of times. The chain joins TRBV5-6 to TRBJ2-6; 8 nucleotides agree with TRBD1. The CDR3 covers 12 residues. Trimming at V came to 4 bases and at J to 12 bases, leaving 3 bases not matched to a gene. Germline CDR1 reads SGHDT; CDR2 reads YYEEEE. The CDR3 DNA sequence: TGTGCCAGCAGCGGCGGGACAGGCGTCCTGACTTTC. This codes for CASSGGTGVLTF.

The V call is TRBV7-2, the J call TRBJ2-5, with TRBD1 matching over 8 bases. The CDR3 has 14 residues. Germline lookup yields CDR1 SGHTA and CDR2 FQGNSA. Trimming took 4 bases from V and 5 from J; bases not matched to a gene: 6. The CDR3 reads CASSSRTGSETQYF. CDR3 nucleotide sequence: TGTGCCAGCAGCTCACGGACAGGGAGTGAGACCCAGTACTTC.

This chain joins TRBV9 and TRBJ2-7; D gene unclear. The CDR3 has 13 residues. Germline loops: CDR1 SGDLS, CDR2 YYNGEE. Between the trimmed V and J ends, which lost 0 bases and 2 bases, there was a span of 6 bases. The chain's CDR3 is CASSVGNTYEQYF. CDR3 nucleotide sequence: TGTGCCAGCAGCGTAGGCAATACCTACGAGCAGTACTTC.

V gene TRBV2 combines with J gene TRBJ2-2; the match to TRBD1 covers 10 bases. Germline CDR1 and CDR2: SNHLY and FYNNEI. CDR3 length: 17 residues. The junction had 9 bases not matched to a gene; V was cut back by 4 bases and J by 4 bases. The CDR3 DNA reads as TGTGCCAGCAGTGTAGGGAGACAGGGGGCTGTCACCGGGGAGCTGTTTTTT. Its protein product is CASSVGRQGAVTGELFF.

The chain uses TRBV30 and TRBJ1-1, with 8 bases identical to TRBD1. This CDR3 is built from 13 residues. Per the germline V gene, CDR1 is GTSNPN and CDR2 is SVGIG (reference sequence). Trimming removed 4 bases from V and 11 bases from J; junction bases left unmatched: 12. CDR3 in amino acids: CAWTGGAWSFAFF. CDR3 in DNA: TGTGCCTGGACAGGGGGCGCATGGTCTTTCGCTTTCTTT.

The table lists this clone with a few counts. Other DNA sequences in the sample encode the same CDR3. The chain links TRBV30 to TRBJ1-2; D gene unclear. CDR3 length: 11 amino acids. The germline V and J ends were trimmed by 1 base and 1 base, with 1 base remaining between them. Germline V lookup: CDR1 GTSNPN, CDR2 SVGIG (reference sequence). The CDR3 DNA is TGTGCCTGGAGTGATAACTATGGCTACACCTTC. This translates into CAWSDNYGYTF.

With respect to this clone: Other DNA variants within this sample encode the same CDR3. The rearrangement joins TRBV29-1 to TRBJ1-5, with D hard to call. Trimming left V 3 bases short and J 1 base short, with 7 bases between. The CDR3 is 13 amino acids. Germline values: CDR1 SQVTM, CDR2 ANQGSEA. The CDR3 coding sequence is TGCAGCGTTGAGGTTGGCAGCAATCAGCCCCAGCATTTT. It specifies CSVEVGSNQPQHF.

The chain is built from TRBV10-3 and TRBJ2-3, with D maybe TRBD2 (6 bases). CDR1 ENHRY and CDR2 SYGVKD come from the germline V gene. The CDR3 runs 13 residues. V was pared by 11 bases and J by 2 bases, with 14 bases between. CDR3 region: CAPGGSFTDTQYF. CDR3 nucleotides: TGTGCCCCCGGGGGTAGCTTCACAGATACGCAGTATTTT.

This chain uses TRBV27 with TRBJ2-6; possibly TRBD1 or TRBD2 for D (6 bases each). CDR3 size: 18 residues. Trimming pared 5 bases from V and 0 bases from J, leaving 17 bases between. The germline CDR1 and CDR2 sequences are MNHEY and SMNVEV (reference sequence). CDR3 loop: CASSHGGRGSSGANVLTF. DNA for the CDR3: TGTGCCAGCAGTCACGGGGGCCGGGGGAGCTCTGGGGCCAACGTCCTGACTTTC.

This clone was counted a few times. The chain recombines TRBV5-6 with TRBJ2-1; possibly TRBD1 for D (6 bases). Looked up from germline, CDR1 is SGHDT and CDR2 is YYEEEE. There are 13 residues in the CDR3. V lost 4 bases to trimming and J lost 10 bases, with 15 bases between them. CDR3 DNA: TGTGCCAGCAGCCGAGGGACACAACTCGAGCAGTTCTTC. Translation: CASSRGTQLEQFF.

The gene calls are TRBV6-6 and TRBJ1-1; unclear D gene. CDR1 is MNHNY and CDR2 is SVGAGI in the germline V gene (reference sequence). This CDR3 spans 14 amino acids. The V gene lost 2 bases and the J gene lost 1 base, with 8 bases spanning the gap. The CDR3 bases are TGTGCCAGCAGTTACGGGCAGGAGAACACTGAAGCTTTCTTT. Protein: CASSYGQENTEAFF.

This chain joins TRBV5-4 and TRBJ2-5; 12 nucleotides match TRBD2. Losses at the gene ends were 4 bases for V and 2 bases for J; bases not matched to a gene: 9. The CDR3 consists of 17 residues. In germline, CDR1 is SGHNT, CDR2 YYREEE (reference sequence). The DNA of the CDR3 is TGTGCCAGCAGCCCGGAGACTAGCGGGGGCCATCAAGAGACCCAGTACTTC. Amino acid sequence: CASSPETSGGHQETQYF. Variable domain in full (rest from reference TRBV5-4 and TRBJ2-5): ETGVTQSPTHLIKTRGQQVTLRCSSQSGHNTVSWYQQALGQGPQFIFQYYREEENGRGNFPPRFSGLQFPNYSSELNVNALELDDSALYLCASSPETSGGHQETQYFGPGTRLLVL.

This clone came up a few times. V is TRBV29-1 and J is TRBJ2-7; TRBD1 agrees at 9 bases. V was pared by 7 bases and J by 2 bases, with 3 bases of the junction left unmatched. CDR3 length equals 12 residues. Germline loops: CDR1 SQVTM, CDR2 ANQGSEA. DNA for the CDR3: TGCAGCGCGGACAGGGGTCCCTACGAGCAGTACTTC. Its translation: CSADRGPYEQYF.

The chain uses TRBV6-5 and TRBJ2-7; tentatively, D is TRBD1 (5 bases). The CDR3 is 13 residues long. Trimming shortened V by 5 bases and J by 4 bases, and 12 bases separated the two germline ends. Per the germline V gene, CDR1 is MNHEY and CDR2 is SVGAGI. In DNA, the CDR3 is TGTGCCAGCAGTCCGACAGCGCTGTACGAGCAGTACTTC. Translated: CASSPTALYEQYF.